A single sample gave rise to the 18 T cell receptor beta chains below, sequenced in a study of T cells in Graves' hyperthyroidism and ophthalmopathy. Amplified regions were TCR beta CDR3 sequences from RNA transcripts. When the TCR CDR3 underwent first-round RT-PCR, the HTBI primer set was used. TCRdb processed the multiplex PCR reads anew with MiXCR; each CDR3 protein has one entry. Of around 380,000 distinct CDR3 sequences detected, less than 15% appear once; the ten largest clones hold roughly 20%. Sequencing was carried out using blood. Source of these receptors: a man aged 25-45 years with Graves' hyperthyroidism that later progressed to Graves' ophthalmopathy.

This clonotype showed up just a few times. The V call is TRBV7-2, the J call TRBJ2-7; no firm D call. Germline V gene lookup returns CDR1 SGHTA and CDR2 FQGNSA. The CDR3 runs 14 residues. Deletions cut 3 bases from V and 5 bases from J, with 14 bases between. The CDR3 loop reads CASSFRPESHEQYF. The CDR3 DNA follows: TGTGCCAGCAGCTTCCGACCCGAGAGCCACGAGCAGTACTTC.

There are many counts of this clonotype. V is TRBV28 and J is TRBJ2-5, with 7 nucleotides matching TRBD2. V shed 3 bases and J 3 bases; nucleotides not matched to a gene: 4. This CDR3 has 14 amino acids. CDR1 is MDHEN and CDR2 is SYDVKM in the germline V gene. This chain's CDR3 is CASSFFAGEETQYF. The CDR3 region has the DNA TGTGCCAGCAGTTTCTTCGCGGGGGAAGAGACCCAGTACTTC.

This clonotype came up a few times. V and J are TRBV6-1 and TRBJ2-1; D is unresolved. This CDR3 spans 11 amino acids. Trimming left V 10 bases short and J 9 bases short, with 13 bases between. The germline V gene encodes CDR1 MNHNS and CDR2 SASEGT. The CDR3 here is CATSKGIEQFF. The CDR3 coding sequence is TGTGCCACCTCCAAGGGCATTGAGCAGTTCTTC.

J is TRBJ2-2 and V is TRBV7-9; D is undetermined. The V gene's germline CDR1 is SEHNR and CDR2 FQNEAQ (reference sequence). The CDR3 length is 15 residues. Trimming stripped 1 base from V and 4 bases from J, with 10 bases between. The CDR3 DNA is TGTGCCAGCAGCTTAGGTTTTCAGATCACCGGGGAGCTGTTTTTT. It translates to CASSLGFQITGELFF.

The rearrangement uses TRBV20-1 and TRBJ2-7, with D perhaps matching TRBD1 (6 bases). The CDR3 sequence is 12 residues long. Germline values: CDR1 DFQATT, CDR2 SNEGSKA (reference sequence). V was cut by 5 bases and J by 3 bases, with 11 bases left in between. The CDR3 reads CSAQQGIYEQYF. CDR3 sequence (DNA): TGCAGTGCTCAACAGGGTATCTACGAGCAGTACTTC.

This clonotype came up many times. V gene TRBV11-2 combines with J gene TRBJ2-1; no firm D call. CDR1 and CDR2 from the germline V gene are SGHAT and FQNNGV. The CDR3 consists of 15 residues. V shed 5 bases and J shed 1 base, with 12 bases lying between them. In DNA form, the CDR3 reads TGTGCCAGCAGCCCCTCCGTAGTGTCCTACAATGAGCAGTTCTTC. Protein product: CASSPSVVSYNEQFF.

This clonotype has ten or more counts. The chain uses TRBV7-2 and TRBJ2-5, with TRBD2 as a possible D gene (7 bases). Germline lookup yields CDR1 SGHTA and CDR2 FQGNSA. V was shortened by 5 bases and J by 2 bases, with 18 bases between the two germline ends. The CDR3 has 16 residues. CDR3 residues: CASSAMGGPGQETQYF. The CDR3 nucleotides read TGTGCCAGCAGCGCGATGGGGGGGCCGGGACAAGAGACCCAGTACTTC.

Ten or more counts support this clonotype. The chain links TRBV11-2 to TRBJ1-1, with D perhaps matching TRBD1 (5 bases). Germline V gene sequence: CDR1 SGHAT, CDR2 FQNNGV. Trimming left V 0 bases short and J 3 bases short, with 11 bases between. The CDR3 runs 15 residues. The CDR3 is CASSLDWGADTEAFF. The CDR3 bases are TGTGCCAGCAGCTTAGATTGGGGCGCGGACACTGAAGCTTTCTTT.

The rearrangement uses TRBV24-1 and TRBJ2-2; 7 bases line up with TRBD1. The germline CDR1 and CDR2 sequences are KGHDR and SFDVKD. J lost 5 bases, V lost 9 bases, and 11 bases had no gene match. CDR3 length: 15 residues. CDR3 bases: TGTGCCACCGGGGGACCAGGGACAGATACCGGGGAGCTGTTTTTT. Translation gives CATGGPGTDTGELFF.

This clonotype was detected ten times or more. The V call is TRBV30, the J call TRBJ2-3, with D unclear. V was clipped by 0 bases and J by 7 bases, with 11 bases between them. The CDR3 has 13 amino acids. Germline V lookup: CDR1 GTSNPN, CDR2 SVGIG (reference sequence). CDR3: CAWSVPPLNTQYF. As DNA, the CDR3 is TGTGCCTGGAGTGTACCCCCCCTTAATACGCAGTATTTT.

This clonotype has at least ten counts. J is TRBJ2-1 and V is TRBV5-1, with D maybe TRBD2 (6 bases). V was pared by 3 bases and J by 3 bases, with 16 bases between. Germline assignment: CDR1 SGHRS and CDR2 YFSETQ. The CDR3 is 16 amino acids. The CDR3 protein is CASSSRLDLFYNEQFF. CDR3 in DNA: TGCGCCAGCAGCTCCCGACTAGACCTATTCTACAATGAGCAGTTCTTC.

This clonotype has a count of ten or more. The chain combines TRBV27 with TRBJ1-5; D is unclear. Germline loops: CDR1 MNHEY, CDR2 SMNVEV (reference sequence). The CDR3 contains 13 residues. The V end was cut by 2 bases, the J end by 6 bases, with 8 bases between. CDR3 residues: CASSLGKGQPQHF. The CDR3 DNA follows: TGTGCCAGCAGTTTAGGTAAAGGTCAGCCCCAGCATTTT.

The V call is TRBV5-1, the J call TRBJ2-2, with TRBD1 as a possible D gene (5 bases). This CDR3 region has 16 residues. Trimming took 0 bases from V and 5 from J, leaving 14 bases between them. The germline V gene encodes CDR1 SGHRS and CDR2 YFSETQ. The chain's CDR3 is CASSLAGAGNTGELFF. CDR3 in DNA: TGCGCCAGCAGCTTGGCCGGCGCAGGGAATACCGGGGAGCTGTTTTTT.

This clonotype was seen at least ten times. This chain connects TRBV12-3 or TRBV12-4 to TRBJ2-3; no reliable D call. The CDR3 runs to 16 residues. V lost 5 bases and J lost 3, with 18 bases in between. This CDR3 reads CASSQTNVWWTDTQYF. In DNA form, the CDR3 reads TGTGCCAGCAGTCAGACCAATGTTTGGTGGACAGATACGCAGTATTTT.

This clonotype was detected many times. The V call is TRBV12-3 or TRBV12-4, the J call TRBJ1-5; D gene unclear. The ends were cut back, 6 bases at V and 2 bases at J, with 8 bases in the middle. This CDR3 is built from 13 residues. Here the CDR3 DNA reads TGTGCCAGCAGCCGGGCGGGCAATCAGCCCCAGCATTTT. As protein: CASSRAGNQPQHF.

With respect to this clonotype: It may be a read error: a sequence one base away is much more abundant. The V call is TRBV11-2, the J call TRBJ2-7; 12 nucleotides match TRBD1. This CDR3 region has 16 residues. CDR1 SGHAT and CDR2 FQNNGV come from the germline V gene. CDR3 in amino acids: CASSAPGTGGSYEQNF. CDR3 DNA: TGTGCCAGCAGCGCGCCCGGGACAGGGGGCTCCTACGAGCAGAACTTC. Filled out from reference TRBV11-2 and TRBJ2-7, the complete variable domain reads EAGVAQSPRYKIIEKRQSVAFWCNPISGHATLYWYQQILGQGPKLLIQFQNNGVVDDSQLPKDRFSAERLKGVDSTLKIQPAKLEDSAVYLCASSAPGTGGSYEQNFGPGTRLTVT.

In this sample, this clonotype turned up many times. The genes are TRBV7-9 and TRBJ2-7, with 8 nucleotides matching TRBD1. V lost 5 bases to trimming and J lost 0 bases; unmatched junction nucleotides: 6. From germline, CDR1 is SEHNR and CDR2 FQNEAQ (reference sequence). The CDR3 sequence is 15 residues long. This CDR3 reads CASSPWGTGSYEQYF. The CDR3 bases are TGTGCCAGCAGCCCGTGGGGGACAGGCTCCTACGAGCAGTACTTC. The whole variable domain, filled in from reference TRBV7-9 and TRBJ2-7, reads DTGVSQNPRHKITKRGQNVTFRCDPISEHNRLYWYRQTLGQGPEFLTYFQNEAQLEKSRLLSDRFSAERPKGSFSTLEIQRTEQGDSAMYLCASSPWGTGSYEQYFGPGTRLTVT.

The V gene is TRBV4-1, the J gene TRBJ1-1, with no clear D. Germline V gene data show CDR1 as MGHRA and CDR2 as YSYEKL. CDR3 size: 16 residues. V lost 0 bases and J 0 bases, leaving 11 bases between the germline ends. The CDR3 coding sequence is TGCGCCAGCAGCCAAGATCTTCTGGGCGTGAACACTGAAGCTTTCTTT. Its protein product is CASSQDLLGVNTEAFF.